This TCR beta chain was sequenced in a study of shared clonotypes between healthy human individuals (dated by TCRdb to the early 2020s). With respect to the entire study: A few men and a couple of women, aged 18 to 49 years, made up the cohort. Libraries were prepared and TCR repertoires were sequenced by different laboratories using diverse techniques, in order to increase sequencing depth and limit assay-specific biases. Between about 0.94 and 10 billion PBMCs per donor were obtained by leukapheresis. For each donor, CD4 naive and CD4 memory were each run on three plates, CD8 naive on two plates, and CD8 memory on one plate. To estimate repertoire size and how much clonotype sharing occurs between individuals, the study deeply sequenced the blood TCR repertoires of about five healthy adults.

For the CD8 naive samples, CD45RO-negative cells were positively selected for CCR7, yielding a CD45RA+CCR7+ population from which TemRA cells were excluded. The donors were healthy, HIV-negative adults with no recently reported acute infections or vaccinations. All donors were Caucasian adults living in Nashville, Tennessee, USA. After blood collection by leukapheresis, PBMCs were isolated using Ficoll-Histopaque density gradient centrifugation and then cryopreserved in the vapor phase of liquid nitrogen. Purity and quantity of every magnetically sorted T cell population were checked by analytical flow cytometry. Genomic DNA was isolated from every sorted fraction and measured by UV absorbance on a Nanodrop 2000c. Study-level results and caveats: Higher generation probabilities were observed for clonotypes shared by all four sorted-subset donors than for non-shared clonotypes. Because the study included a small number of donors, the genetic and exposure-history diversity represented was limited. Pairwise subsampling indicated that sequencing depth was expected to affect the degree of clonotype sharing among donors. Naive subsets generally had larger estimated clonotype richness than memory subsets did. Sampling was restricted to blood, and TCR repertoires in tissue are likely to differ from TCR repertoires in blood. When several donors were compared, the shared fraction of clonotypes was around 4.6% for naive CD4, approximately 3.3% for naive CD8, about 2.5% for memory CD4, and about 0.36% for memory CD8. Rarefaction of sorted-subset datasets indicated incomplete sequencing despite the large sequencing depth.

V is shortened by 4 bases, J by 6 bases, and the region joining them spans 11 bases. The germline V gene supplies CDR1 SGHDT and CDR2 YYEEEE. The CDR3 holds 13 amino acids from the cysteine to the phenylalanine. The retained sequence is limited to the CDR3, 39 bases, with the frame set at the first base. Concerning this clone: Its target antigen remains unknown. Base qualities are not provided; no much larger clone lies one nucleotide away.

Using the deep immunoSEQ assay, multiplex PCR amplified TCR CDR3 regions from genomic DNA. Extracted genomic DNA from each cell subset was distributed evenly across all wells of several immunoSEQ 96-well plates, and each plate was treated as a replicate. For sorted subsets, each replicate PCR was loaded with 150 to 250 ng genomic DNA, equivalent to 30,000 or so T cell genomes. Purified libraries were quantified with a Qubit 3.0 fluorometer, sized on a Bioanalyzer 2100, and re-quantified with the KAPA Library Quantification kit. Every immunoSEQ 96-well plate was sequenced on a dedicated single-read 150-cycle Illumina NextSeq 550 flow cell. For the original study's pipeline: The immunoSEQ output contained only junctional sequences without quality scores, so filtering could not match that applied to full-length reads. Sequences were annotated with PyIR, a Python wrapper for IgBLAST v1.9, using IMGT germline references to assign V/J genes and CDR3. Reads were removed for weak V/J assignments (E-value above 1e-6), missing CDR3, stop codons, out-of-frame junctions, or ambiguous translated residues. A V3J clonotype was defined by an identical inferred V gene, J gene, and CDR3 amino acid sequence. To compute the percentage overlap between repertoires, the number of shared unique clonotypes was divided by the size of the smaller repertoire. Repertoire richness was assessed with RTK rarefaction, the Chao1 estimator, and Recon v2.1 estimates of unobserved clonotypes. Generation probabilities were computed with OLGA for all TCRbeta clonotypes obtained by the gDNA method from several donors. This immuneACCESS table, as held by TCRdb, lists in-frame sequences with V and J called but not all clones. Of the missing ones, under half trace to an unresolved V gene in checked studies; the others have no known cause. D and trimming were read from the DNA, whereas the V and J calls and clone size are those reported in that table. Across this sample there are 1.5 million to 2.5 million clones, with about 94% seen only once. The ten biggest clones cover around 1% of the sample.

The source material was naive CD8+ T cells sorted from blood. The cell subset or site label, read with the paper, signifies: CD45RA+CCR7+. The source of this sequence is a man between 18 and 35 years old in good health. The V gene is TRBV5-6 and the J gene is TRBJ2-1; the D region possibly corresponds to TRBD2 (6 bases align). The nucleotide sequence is TGTGCCAGCAGCACGGGACTTGCCAATGAGCAGTTCTTC. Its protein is CASSTGLANEQFF.